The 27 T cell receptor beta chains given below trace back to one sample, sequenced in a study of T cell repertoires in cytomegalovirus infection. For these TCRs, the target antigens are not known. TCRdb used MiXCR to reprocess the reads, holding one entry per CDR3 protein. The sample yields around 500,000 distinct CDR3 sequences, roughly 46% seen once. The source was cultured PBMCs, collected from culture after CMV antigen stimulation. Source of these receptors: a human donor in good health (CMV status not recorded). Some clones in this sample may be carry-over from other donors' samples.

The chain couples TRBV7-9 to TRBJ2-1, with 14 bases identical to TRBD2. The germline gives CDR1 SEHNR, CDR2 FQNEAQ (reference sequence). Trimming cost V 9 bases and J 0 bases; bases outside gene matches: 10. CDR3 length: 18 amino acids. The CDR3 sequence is CASMGLAGEWVSYNEQFF. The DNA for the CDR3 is TGTGCCAGTATGGGACTAGCGGGAGAGTGGGTCTCCTACAATGAGCAGTTCTTC. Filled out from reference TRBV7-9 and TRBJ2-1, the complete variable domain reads DTGVSQNPRHKITKRGQNVTFRCDPISEHNRLYWYRQTLGQGPEFLTYFQNEAQLEKSRLLSDRFSAERPKGSFSTLEIQRTEQGDSAMYLCASMGLAGEWVSYNEQFFGPGTRLTVL.

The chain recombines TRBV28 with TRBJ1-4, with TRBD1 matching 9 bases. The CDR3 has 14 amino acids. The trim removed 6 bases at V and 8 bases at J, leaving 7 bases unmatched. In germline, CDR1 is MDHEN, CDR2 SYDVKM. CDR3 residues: CASRPTGGEEKLFF. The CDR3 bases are TGTGCCAGCAGACCTACAGGGGGCGAAGAAAAACTGTTTTTT.

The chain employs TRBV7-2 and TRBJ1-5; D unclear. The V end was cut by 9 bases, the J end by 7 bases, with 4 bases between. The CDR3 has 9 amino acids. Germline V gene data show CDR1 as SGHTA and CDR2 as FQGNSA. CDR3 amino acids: CASGQPQHF. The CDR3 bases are TGTGCCAGTGGGCAGCCCCAGCATTTT.

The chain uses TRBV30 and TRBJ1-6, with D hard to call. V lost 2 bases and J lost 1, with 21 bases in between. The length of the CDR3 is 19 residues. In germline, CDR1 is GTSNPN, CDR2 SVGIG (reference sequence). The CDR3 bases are TGTGCCTGGAGTCGCGGGGTTGGACCACCAGGTTCCTATAATTCACCCCTCCACTTT. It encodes CAWSRGVGPPGSYNSPLHF.

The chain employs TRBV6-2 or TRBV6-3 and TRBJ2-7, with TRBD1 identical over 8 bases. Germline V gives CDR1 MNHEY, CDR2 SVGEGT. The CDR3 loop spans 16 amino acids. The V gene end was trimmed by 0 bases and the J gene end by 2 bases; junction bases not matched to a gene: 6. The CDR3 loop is CASSYSRDRPTYEQYF. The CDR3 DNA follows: TGTGCCAGCAGTTACTCCCGGGACAGGCCAACCTACGAGCAGTACTTC.

CDR3 residues: CASSFWAGALEQYF. The DNA of the CDR3 is TGTGCCAGCAGCTTTTGGGCGGGAGCCCTCGAGCAGTACTTC. The chain uses TRBV11-2 and TRBJ2-7, with TRBD2 matching 7 bases. The ends lost 3 bases at V and 6 bases at J; junction bases unmatched: 8. Germline lookup yields CDR1 SGHAT and CDR2 FQNNGV. This CDR3 contains 14 residues.

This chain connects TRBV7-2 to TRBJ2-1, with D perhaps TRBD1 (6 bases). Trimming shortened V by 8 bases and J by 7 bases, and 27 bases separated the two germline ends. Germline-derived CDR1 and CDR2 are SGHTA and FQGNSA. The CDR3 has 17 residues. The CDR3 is CASFTSERTAYLNEQFF. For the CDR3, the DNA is TGTGCCAGCTTTACCTCAGAACGGACAGCGTACTTAAATGAGCAGTTCTTC. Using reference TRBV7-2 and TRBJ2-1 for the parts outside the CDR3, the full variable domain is GAGVSQSPSNKVTEKGKDVELRCDPISGHTALYWYRQSLGQGLEFLIYFQGNSAPDKSGLPSDRFSAERTGGSVSTLTIQRTQQEDSAVYLCASFTSERTAYLNEQFFGPGTRLTVL.

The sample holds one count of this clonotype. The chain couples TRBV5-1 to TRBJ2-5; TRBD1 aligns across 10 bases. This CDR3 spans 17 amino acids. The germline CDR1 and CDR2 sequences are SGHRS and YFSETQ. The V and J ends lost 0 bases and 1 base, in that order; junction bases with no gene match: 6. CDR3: CASSLGDRGRGQETQYF. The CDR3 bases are TGCGCCAGCAGCTTGGGGGACAGGGGAAGGGGCCAAGAGACCCAGTACTTC.

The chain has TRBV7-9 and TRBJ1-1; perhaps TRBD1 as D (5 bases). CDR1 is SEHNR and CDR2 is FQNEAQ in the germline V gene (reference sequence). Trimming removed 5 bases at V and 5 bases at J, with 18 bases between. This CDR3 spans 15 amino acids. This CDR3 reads CASSKIGGKKTEAFF. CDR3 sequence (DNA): TGTGCCAGCAGCAAGATCGGGGGGAAGAAGACTGAAGCTTTCTTT.

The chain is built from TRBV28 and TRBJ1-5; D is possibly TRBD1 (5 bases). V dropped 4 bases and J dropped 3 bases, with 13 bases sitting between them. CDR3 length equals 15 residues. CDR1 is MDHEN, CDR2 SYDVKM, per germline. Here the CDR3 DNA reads TGTGCCAGCAGTTACCAGGGTTCGCCCAATCAGCCCCAGCATTTT. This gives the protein CASSYQGSPNQPQHF.

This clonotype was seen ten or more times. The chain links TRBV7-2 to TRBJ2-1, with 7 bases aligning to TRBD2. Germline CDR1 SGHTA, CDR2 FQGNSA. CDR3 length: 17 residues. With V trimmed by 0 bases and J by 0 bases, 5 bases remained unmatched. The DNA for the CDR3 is TGTGCCAGCAGCTTAGCGAGGAGGACTAGCTCCTACAATGAGCAGTTCTTC. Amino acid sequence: CASSLARRTSSYNEQFF. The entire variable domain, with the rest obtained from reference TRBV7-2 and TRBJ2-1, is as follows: GAGVSQSPSNKVTEKGKDVELRCDPISGHTALYWYRQSLGQGLEFLIYFQGNSAPDKSGLPSDRFSAERTGGSVSTLTIQRTQQEDSAVYLCASSLARRTSSYNEQFFGPGTRLTVL.

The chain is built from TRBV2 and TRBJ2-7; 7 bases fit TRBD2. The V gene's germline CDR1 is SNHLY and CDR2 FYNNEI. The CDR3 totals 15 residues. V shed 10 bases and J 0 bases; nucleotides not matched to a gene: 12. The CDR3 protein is CATSGGGSRSYEQYF. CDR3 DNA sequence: TGTGCCACCAGCGGTGGCGGGAGTCGCTCCTACGAGCAGTACTTC.

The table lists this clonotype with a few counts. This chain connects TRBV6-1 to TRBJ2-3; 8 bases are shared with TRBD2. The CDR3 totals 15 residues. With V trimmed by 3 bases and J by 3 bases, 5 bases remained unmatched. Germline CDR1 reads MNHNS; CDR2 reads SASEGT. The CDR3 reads CASSDWRGATDTQYF. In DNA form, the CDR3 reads TGTGCCAGCAGTGATTGGCGGGGGGCAACAGATACGCAGTATTTT.

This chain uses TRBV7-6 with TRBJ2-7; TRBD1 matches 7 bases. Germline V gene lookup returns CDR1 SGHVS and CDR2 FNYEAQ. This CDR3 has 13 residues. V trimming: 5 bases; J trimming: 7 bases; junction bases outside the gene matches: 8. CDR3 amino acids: CASSRDRAAEQYF. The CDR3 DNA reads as TGTGCCAGCAGCCGCGACAGGGCGGCTGAGCAGTACTTC. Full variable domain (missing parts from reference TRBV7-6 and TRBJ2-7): GAGVSQSPRYKVTKRGQDVALRCDPISGHVSLYWYRQALGQGPEFLTYFNYEAQQDKSGLPNDRFSAERPEGSISTLTIQRTEQRDSAMYRCASSRDRAAEQYFGPGTRLTVT.

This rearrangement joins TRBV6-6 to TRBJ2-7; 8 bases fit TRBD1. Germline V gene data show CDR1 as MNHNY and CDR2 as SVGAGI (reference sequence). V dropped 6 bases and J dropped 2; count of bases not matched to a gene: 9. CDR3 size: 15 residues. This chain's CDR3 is CASSNRGTGAYEQYF. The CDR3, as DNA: TGTGCCAGCAGCAATCGCGGGACAGGTGCCTACGAGCAGTACTTC.

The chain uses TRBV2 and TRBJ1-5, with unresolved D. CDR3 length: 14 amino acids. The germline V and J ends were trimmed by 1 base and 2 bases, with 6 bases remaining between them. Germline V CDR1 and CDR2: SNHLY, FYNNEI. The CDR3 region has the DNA TGTGCCAGCAGTGAAGGAGAGGGCAATCAGCCCCAGCATTTT. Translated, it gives CASSEGEGNQPQHF.

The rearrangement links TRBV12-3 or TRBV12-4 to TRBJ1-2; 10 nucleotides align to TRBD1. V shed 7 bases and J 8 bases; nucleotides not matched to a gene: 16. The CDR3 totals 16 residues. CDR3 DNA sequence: TGTGCCAGCATCATAGGGACAGGGGCTATGTCTCGGGGCTACACCTTC. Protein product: CASIIGTGAMSRGYTF.

CDR3 bases: TGTGCCAGCAAAGAGGTTGGCTATGGCTACACCTTC. It translates to CASKEVGYGYTF. V gene TRBV9 combines with J gene TRBJ1-2; no clear D. V was trimmed by 6 bases and J by 4 bases, leaving 10 bases between them. Germline V lookup: CDR1 SGDLS, CDR2 YYNGEE. This CDR3 comprises 12 residues.

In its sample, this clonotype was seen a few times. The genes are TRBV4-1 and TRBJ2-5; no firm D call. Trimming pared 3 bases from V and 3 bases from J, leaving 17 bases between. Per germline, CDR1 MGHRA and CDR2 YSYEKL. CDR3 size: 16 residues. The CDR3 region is CASSHKRLGREETQYF. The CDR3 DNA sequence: TGCGCCAGCAGCCACAAGAGGCTGGGCCGTGAAGAGACCCAGTACTTC.

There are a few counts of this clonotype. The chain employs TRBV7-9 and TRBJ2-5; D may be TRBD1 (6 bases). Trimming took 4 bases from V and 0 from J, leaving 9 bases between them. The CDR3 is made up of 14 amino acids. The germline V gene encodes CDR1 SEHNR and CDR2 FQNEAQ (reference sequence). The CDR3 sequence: CASSSDSDQETQYF. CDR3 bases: TGTGCCAGCAGCTCGGACAGCGACCAAGAGACCCAGTACTTC.

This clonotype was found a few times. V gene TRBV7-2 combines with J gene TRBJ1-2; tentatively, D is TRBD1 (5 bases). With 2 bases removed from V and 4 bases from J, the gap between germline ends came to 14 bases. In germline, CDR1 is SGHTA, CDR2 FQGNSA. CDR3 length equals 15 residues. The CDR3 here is CASSLSSAGIYGYTF. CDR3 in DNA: TGTGCCAGCAGCTTATCGTCGGCAGGGATCTATGGCTACACCTTC.

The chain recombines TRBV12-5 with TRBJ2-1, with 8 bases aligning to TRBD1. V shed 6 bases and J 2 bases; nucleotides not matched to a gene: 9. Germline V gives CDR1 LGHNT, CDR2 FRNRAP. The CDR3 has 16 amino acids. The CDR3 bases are TGTGCTAGTGGATCCCGCCGACAGGGGCCCTACAATGAGCAGTTCTTC. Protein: CASGSRRQGPYNEQFF.

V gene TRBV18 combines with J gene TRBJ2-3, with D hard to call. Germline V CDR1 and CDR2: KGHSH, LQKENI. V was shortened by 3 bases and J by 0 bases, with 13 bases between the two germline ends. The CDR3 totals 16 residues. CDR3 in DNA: TGTGCCAGCTCACCCTCAGGCCGGCTCAGCACAGATACGCAGTATTTT. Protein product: CASSPSGRLSTDTQYF.

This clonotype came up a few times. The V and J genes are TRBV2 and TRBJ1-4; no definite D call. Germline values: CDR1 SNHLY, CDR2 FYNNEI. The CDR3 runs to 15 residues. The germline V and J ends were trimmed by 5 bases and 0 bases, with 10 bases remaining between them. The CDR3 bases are TGTGCCAGCAGTTTTGTAAGAACAACTAATGAAAAACTGTTTTTT. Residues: CASSFVRTTNEKLFF.

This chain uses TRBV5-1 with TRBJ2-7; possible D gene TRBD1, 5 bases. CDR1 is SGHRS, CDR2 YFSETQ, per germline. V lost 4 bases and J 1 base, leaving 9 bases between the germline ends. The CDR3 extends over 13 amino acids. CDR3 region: CASSDDSSYEQYF. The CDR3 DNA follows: TGCGCCAGCAGCGACGACAGTTCCTACGAGCAGTACTTC.

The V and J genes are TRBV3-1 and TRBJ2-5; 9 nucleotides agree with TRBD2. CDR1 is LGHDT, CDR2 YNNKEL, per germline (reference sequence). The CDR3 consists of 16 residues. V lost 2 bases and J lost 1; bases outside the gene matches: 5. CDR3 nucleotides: TGTGCCAGCAGCCAACTTGGACTAGCGACCCAAGAGACCCAGTACTTC. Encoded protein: CASSQLGLATQETQYF.

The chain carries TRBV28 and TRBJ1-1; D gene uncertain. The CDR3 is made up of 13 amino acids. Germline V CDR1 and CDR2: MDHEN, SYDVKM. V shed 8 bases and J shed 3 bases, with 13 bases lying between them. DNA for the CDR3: TGTGCCAGCGGAGGAGGTAGGGACACTGAAGCTTTCTTT. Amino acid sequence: CASGGGRDTEAFF.